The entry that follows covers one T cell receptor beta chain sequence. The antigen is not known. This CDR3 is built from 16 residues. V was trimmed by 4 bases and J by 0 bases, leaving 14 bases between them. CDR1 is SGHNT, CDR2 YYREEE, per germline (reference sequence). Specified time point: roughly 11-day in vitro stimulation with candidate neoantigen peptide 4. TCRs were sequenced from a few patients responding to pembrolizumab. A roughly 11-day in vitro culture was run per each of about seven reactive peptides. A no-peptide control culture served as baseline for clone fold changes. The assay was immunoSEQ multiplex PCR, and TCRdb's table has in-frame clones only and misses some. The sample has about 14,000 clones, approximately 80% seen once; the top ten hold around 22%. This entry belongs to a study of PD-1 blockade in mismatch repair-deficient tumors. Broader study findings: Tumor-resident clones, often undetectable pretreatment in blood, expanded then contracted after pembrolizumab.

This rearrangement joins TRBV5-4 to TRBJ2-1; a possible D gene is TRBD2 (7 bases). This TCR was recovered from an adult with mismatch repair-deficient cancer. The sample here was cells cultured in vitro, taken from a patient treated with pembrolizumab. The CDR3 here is CASSPGGAGSYNEQFF. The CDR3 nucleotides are TGTGCCAGCAGCCCGGGGGGCGCCGGCTCCTACAATGAGCAGTTCTTC.